The 6 T cell receptor beta chains listed next were all sequenced from one sample in a study of cytomegalovirus exposure and HLA in healthy donors (dated by TCRdb to the late 2010s). The library came from the immunoSEQ multiplex PCR assay. A mixture of 60 forward primers for TCR Vbeta segments and 13 reverse primers for TCR Jbeta segments was used in the multiplex PCR. TCRdb re-hosts the immuneACCESS table, in-frame sequences only. Its copies lack some clones; in the studies checked, an unresolved V gene accounts for under half of them, and the cause for the rest is not known. The sample table holds 180,000 or so clones, of which 76% were seen once. The ten largest make up roughly 1.5% of the sample. What was sequenced was PBMCs. The receptors derive from a young man in good health and CMV-seronegative.

This chain joins TRBV28 and TRBJ2-3; 10 nucleotides align to TRBD2. Germline V gene data show CDR1 as MDHEN and CDR2 as SYDVKM. J was trimmed by 2 bases and V by 8 bases; bases with no gene match: 13. CDR3 size: 17 residues. The CDR3 DNA follows: TGTGCCAGCGGATCAACAGTACTAGCGGGAAACACAGATACGCAGTATTTT. The encoded protein is CASGSTVLAGNTDTQYF.

The rearrangement joins TRBV28 to TRBJ2-5; 11 bases fit TRBD1. Germline V gene sequence: CDR1 MDHEN, CDR2 SYDVKM. The J segment lost 1 base and the V segment lost 5 bases, leaving 3 bases of the junction unmatched. CDR3 length equals 15 residues. The CDR3 sequence: CASSGTGGPQETQYF. The CDR3 DNA sequence: TGTGCCAGCAGTGGGACAGGGGGACCCCAAGAGACCCAGTACTTC.

The genes are TRBV25-1 and TRBJ2-3; the match to TRBD2 covers 10 bases. The V segment lost 7 bases and the J segment 1 base; nucleotides outside the gene matches: 11. The CDR3 runs 17 residues. The germline CDR1 and CDR2 sequences are MGHDK and SYGVNS. The CDR3 sequence is CASTKAGGGSGTDTQYF. Written as DNA, the CDR3 is TGTGCCAGCACCAAAGCGGGAGGGGGGTCGGGCACAGATACGCAGTATTTT.

There are a few counts of this clone. The CDR3 DNA sequence: TGTGCCAGCAGCCCTCGATGGGGGGGCAACACTGAAGCTTTCTTT. Encoded protein: CASSPRWGGNTEAFF. This sequence joins TRBV9 and TRBJ1-1; a possible D gene is TRBD1 (6 bases). The CDR3 contains 15 residues. Trimming took off 4 bases at V and 2 bases at J, with 15 bases between the two ends. Germline V lookup: CDR1 SGDLS, CDR2 YYNGEE.

The chain has TRBV7-9 and TRBJ2-3; TRBD2 aligns across 8 bases. V gave up 7 bases and J gave up 3 bases; unmatched junction bases: 12. CDR1 and CDR2 (germline): SEHNR, FQNEAQ (reference sequence). This CDR3 comprises 16 residues. CDR3 sequence: CASIPLSGTVTDTQYF. CDR3 DNA sequence: TGTGCCAGCATCCCCCTTAGCGGGACGGTAACAGATACGCAGTATTTT.

This clone was observed a handful of times. J is TRBJ1-1 and V is TRBV30; the D gene is possibly TRBD1 (5 bases). V lost 0 bases to trimming and J lost 6 bases, with 20 bases between them. The CDR3 consists of 16 residues. The germline V gene has CDR1 GTSNPN and CDR2 SVGIG (reference sequence). CDR3 nucleotide sequence: TGTGCCTGGAGTGTAGGGACCCCTCGAGGGAGGCCTGAAGCTTTCTTT. Amino acids: CAWSVGTPRGRPEAFF. Looking up the rest from reference TRBV30 and TRBJ1-1 gives the full variable domain: SQTIHQWPATLVQPVGSPLSLECTVEGTSNPNLYWYRQAAGRGLQLLFYSVGIGQISSEVPQNLSASRPQDRQFILSSKKLLLSDSGFYLCAWSVGTPRGRPEAFFGQGTRLTVV.